Listed below are T cell receptor beta chains from one sample, sequenced in a study of cytomegalovirus exposure and HLA in healthy donors. Only in-frame clones appear in the TCRdb table, and some are missing; sequencing was by immunoSEQ multiplex PCR. Recorded here are tens of thousands of clones; the top ten clones represent over 1.5%. Sequenced: PBMCs. Every receptor here comes from a woman aged 25 to 39 in good health and CMV-seronegative. Each CDR3 is given with its conserved first and last residue. The order of the fields is D gene, J gene, V gene, CDR3 protein, CDR3 DNA. D genes are given only for firm matches.

>TRBD1|TRBJ1-2|TRBV28
CASSSPGQIYTF
TGTGCCAGCAGTTCTCCGGGACAGATCTACACCTTC
>TRBD1|TRBJ1-1|TRBV19
CASSIGEDREAFF
TGTGCCAGTAGTATAGGGGAGGACAGGGAAGCTTTCTTT
>TRBD1|TRBJ2-7|TRBV7-9
CASSPPTGGASYEQYF
TGTGCCAGCAGCCCCCCGACAGGGGGCGCGTCCTACGAGCAGTACTTC
>NA|TRBJ1-4|TRBV30
CAWSVGSDNEKLFF
TGTGCCTGGAGTGTCGGGTCGGATAATGAAAAACTGTTTTTT
>TRBD2|TRBJ2-7|TRBV2
CASSEVRGGTYEQYF
TGTGCCAGCAGTGAGGTCCGGGGGGGCACCTACGAGCAGTACTTC
>TRBD1|TRBJ2-5|TRBV5-1
CASSRGQVQETQYF
TGCGCCAGCAGCCGGGGACAGGTCCAAGAGACCCAGTACTTC
>NA|TRBJ2-7|TRBV2
CASSRAAQYF
TGTGCCTCGTCGAGGGCTGCGCAGTACTTC
>TRBD1|TRBJ1-2|TRBV30
CAWRKGQTLNTF
TGTGCCTGGAGGAAGGGACAGACCCTCAACACCTTC
>TRBD1|TRBJ2-1|TRBV7-6
CASSPRTGANEQFF
TGTGCCAGCAGCCCCCGGACAGGGGCGAATGAGCAGTTCTTC
>TRBD1|TRBJ1-1|TRBV18
CASSPNKGGGPEAFF
TGTGCCAGCTCACCAAACAAAGGAGGGGGCCCTGAAGCTTTCTTT
>TRBD2|TRBJ2-1|TRBV7-2
CASSSPGLAGGGNEQFF
TGTGCCAGCAGCTCACCGGGACTAGCGGGAGGCGGCAATGAGCAGTTCTTC
>TRBD1|TRBJ1-5|TRBV6-6
CASSLTGGNQPQHF
TGTGCCAGCAGTCTGACAGGGGGGAATCAGCCCCAGCATTTT
>NA|TRBJ2-4|TRBV30
CAWSGLALAKNIQYF
TGTGCCTGGAGTGGACTTGCCCTAGCCAAAAACATTCAGTACTTC
>TRBD1|TRBJ1-5|TRBV28
CASSQDGQGAQPQHF
TGTGCCAGCAGTCAAGATGGACAGGGGGCTCAGCCCCAGCATTTT
>TRBD1|TRBJ1-6|TRBV4-3
CASSQDPQGANSPLHF
TGCGCCAGCAGCCAAGATCCCCAGGGGGCGAATTCACCCCTCCACTTT
>TRBD1|TRBJ1-2|TRBV2
CAHSAGQVDGYTF
TGTGCCCACTCCGCGGGACAGGTCGATGGCTACACCTTC
>TRBD2|TRBJ2-1|TRBV4-3
CASSQVRQRGFDNEQFF
TGCGCCAGCAGCCAAGTGAGGCAGCGGGGCTTCGACAATGAGCAGTTCTTC
>NA|TRBJ2-7|TRBV30
CAWSQGIGAYEQYF
TGTGCCTGGAGTCAGGGCATTGGGGCCTACGAGCAGTACTTC
>NA|TRBJ1-1|TRBV18
CASSPTEGFGTEAFF
TGTGCCAGCTCACCAACTGAGGGTTTTGGCACTGAAGCTTTCTTT
>NA|TRBJ2-1|TRBV30
CAWMRVSSYNEQFF
TGTGCCTGGATGCGGGTGAGCTCCTACAATGAGCAGTTCTTC
>NA|TRBJ1-5|TRBV28
CASSPTPPPNQPQHF
TGTGCCAGCAGCCCGACACCGCCCCCCAATCAGCCCCAGCATTTT
>NA|TRBJ2-1|TRBV30
CAWSPSHNEQFF
TGTGCCTGGAGTCCTAGCCACAATGAGCAGTTCTTC
>TRBD1|TRBJ1-5|TRBV13
CASSVQGGDQPQHF
TGTGCCAGCAGCGTACAGGGGGGGGATCAGCCCCAGCATTTT
>NA|TRBJ1-2|TRBV9
CASDPSGGRGYGYTF
TGTGCCAGCGACCCTTCCGGAGGGCGAGGCTATGGCTACACCTTC
>TRBD1|TRBJ2-7|TRBV30
CAWSVQGTGSPYEQYF
TGTGCCTGGAGTGTACAAGGGACAGGCTCCCCCTACGAGCAGTACTTC
>NA|TRBJ1-2|TRBV18
CASSPSEGLNYGYTF
TGTGCCAGCTCACCATCGGAGGGGCTAAACTATGGCTACACCTTC
>NA|TRBJ2-3|TRBV29-1
CSVEEDYFLLGTDTQYF
TGCAGCGTTGAAGAGGACTACTTTCTCCTTGGAACAGATACGCAGTATTTT
>TRBD2|TRBJ2-7|TRBV28
CASSPGLAKTYEQYF
TGTGCCAGCAGTCCTGGACTAGCGAAAACCTACGAGCAGTACTTC
>TRBD1|TRBJ2-2|TRBV10-3
CATTGTAKTGELFF
TGTGCCACCACCGGGACAGCCAAAACCGGGGAGCTGTTTTTT
>TRBD1|TRBJ1-5|TRBV27
CASSRQGNQPQHF
TGTGCCAGCAGTCGACAGGGGAATCAGCCCCAGCATTTT
>TRBD2|TRBJ2-1|TRBV5-1
CASIGGGSYNEQFF
TGCGCCAGCATCGGCGGGGGCTCCTACAATGAGCAGTTCTTC
>TRBD2|TRBJ2-7|TRBV14
CASSQILAGVHEQYF
TGTGCCAGCAGCCAGATACTAGCGGGAGTTCACGAGCAGTACTTC
>NA|TRBJ2-1|TRBV7-8
CASSLAARDEQFF
TGTGCCAGCAGCTTAGCAGCTAGAGATGAGCAGTTCTTC
>NA|TRBJ2-2|TRBV7-9
CASSLAVGELFF
TGTGCCAGCAGCTTGGCTGTCGGGGAGCTGTTTTTT
>NA|TRBJ2-4|TRBV19
CASSRQELAKNIQYF
TGTGCCAGTAGTAGACAGGAACTAGCCAAAAACATTCAGTACTTC
>NA|TRBJ2-7|TRBV5-3
CARSKSGACRYEQYF
TGTGCCAGAAGCAAGAGTGGGGCCTGCCGCTACGAGCAGTACTTC
>NA|TRBJ2-6|TRBV6-4
CASSDSSLSGANVLTF
TGTGCCAGCAGTGACTCTTCCCTCTCTGGGGCCAACGTCCTGACTTTC
>NA|TRBJ1-1|TRBV20-1
CSARPGPEAFF
TGCAGTGCTCGGCCAGGGCCGGAAGCTTTCTTT
>NA|TRBJ2-7|TRBV29-1
CSVDRGGSEQYF
TGCAGCGTTGACAGGGGCGGTTCCGAGCAGTACTTC
>TRBD2|TRBJ2-3|TRBV19
CASSIGGFTDTQYF
TGTGCCAGTAGTATCGGGGGGTTCACAGATACGCAGTATTTT
>TRBD2|TRBJ2-4|TRBV11-2
CASSLEPRGGGLAKNIQYF
TGTGCCAGCAGCTTAGAGCCGCGCGGGGGGGGATTAGCCAAAAACATTCAGTACTTC